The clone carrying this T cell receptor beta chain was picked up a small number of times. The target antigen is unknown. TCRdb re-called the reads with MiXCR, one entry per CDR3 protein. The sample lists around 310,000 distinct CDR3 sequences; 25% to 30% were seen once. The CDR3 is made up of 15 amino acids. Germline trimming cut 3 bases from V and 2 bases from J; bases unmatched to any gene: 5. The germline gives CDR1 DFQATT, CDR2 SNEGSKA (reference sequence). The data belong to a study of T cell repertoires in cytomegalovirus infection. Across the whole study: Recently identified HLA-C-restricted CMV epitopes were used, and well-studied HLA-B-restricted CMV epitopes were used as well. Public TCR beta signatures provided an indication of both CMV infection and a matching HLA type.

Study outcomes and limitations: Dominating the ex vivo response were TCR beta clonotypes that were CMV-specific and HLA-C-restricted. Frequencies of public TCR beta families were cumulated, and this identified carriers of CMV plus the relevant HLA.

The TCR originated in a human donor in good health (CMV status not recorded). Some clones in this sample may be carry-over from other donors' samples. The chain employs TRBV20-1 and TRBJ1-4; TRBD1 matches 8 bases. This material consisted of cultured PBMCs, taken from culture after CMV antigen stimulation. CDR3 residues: CSARDRESTNEKLFF. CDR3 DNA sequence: TGCAGTGCTAGGGACAGGGAATCCACTAATGAAAAACTGTTTTTT.